These 29 T cell receptor beta chains originate from one sample sequenced in a study of T cell responses to AZD1222 COVID-19 vaccine. Sequencing was performed with immunoSEQ multiplex PCR; in TCRdb, only in-frame clones are kept and a portion is missing. The sample gives 130,000 or so clones, approximately 90% of which show up once; around 2.9% is in the top ten. The material sequenced was peripheral blood, taken 28 days after the second AZD1222 dose. The receptors stem from an adult who received the AZD1222 COVID-19 vaccine.

This chain links TRBV6-5 with TRBJ2-7, with no clear D. V lost 6 bases to trimming and J lost 3 bases, with 18 bases between them. This CDR3 comprises 15 residues. CDR1 and CDR2 (germline): MNHEY, SVGAGI. The CDR3: CASSERKQPDYEQYF. DNA of the CDR3: TGTGCCAGCAGCGAGAGGAAACAACCTGACTACGAGCAGTACTTC.

This clone appeared a few times. This chain links TRBV7-2 with TRBJ2-2, with D possibly being TRBD1 or TRBD2 (5 bases each). V dropped 3 bases and J dropped 4 bases, with 9 bases sitting between them. CDR3 length: 14 residues. Per the germline V gene, CDR1 is SGHTA and CDR2 is FQGNSA. The CDR3 DNA sequence: TGTGCCAGCAGCTTTCGAGGGGCCACCGGGGAGCTGTTTTTT. It codes for CASSFRGATGELFF. The variable domain in full, completed from reference TRBV7-2 and TRBJ2-2, reads GAGVSQSPSNKVTEKGKDVELRCDPISGHTALYWYRQSLGQGLEFLIYFQGNSAPDKSGLPSDRFSAERTGGSVSTLTIQRTQQEDSAVYLCASSFRGATGELFFGEGSRLTVL.

The J gene is TRBJ1-6, the V gene TRBV6-5, with D perhaps matching TRBD1 (6 bases). V was pared by 4 bases and J by 9 bases, with 16 bases between. Germline loops: CDR1 MNHEY, CDR2 SVGAGI. The length of the CDR3 is 15 residues. CDR3 nucleotides: TGTGCCAGCAGTTCCCTCGACAGGTACCGTTCACCCCTCCACTTT. This sequence encodes CASSSLDRYRSPLHF.

This clone was seen once. V gene TRBV27 combines with J gene TRBJ1-5; D possibly corresponds to TRBD1 (6 bases). Germline CDR1 is MNHEY and CDR2 is SMNVEV (reference sequence). V was trimmed by 1 base and J by 0 bases, leaving 10 bases between them. The CDR3 length is 16 residues. CDR3 in DNA: TGTGCCAGCAGTTTATTGGGGGCTTATAGCAATCAGCCCCAGCATTTT. Its protein product is CASSLLGAYSNQPQHF.

The chain combines TRBV29-1 with TRBJ2-7; 7 bases are shared with TRBD1. Germline V CDR1 and CDR2: SQVTM, ANQGSEA. This CDR3 contains 13 residues. V dropped 6 bases and J dropped 0; count of bases not matched to a gene: 5. The CDR3 DNA reads as TGCAGCGTCTCCAGGGGGAGCTCCTACGAGCAGTACTTC. This encodes CSVSRGSSYEQYF.

The V and J genes are TRBV3-1 (or the pseudogene TRBV3-2) and TRBJ1-6; D is unresolved. Trimming took off 3 bases at V and 4 bases at J, with 10 bases between the two ends. The CDR3 spans 15 residues. Germline CDR1 LGHDT, CDR2 YNNKEL (reference sequence). The DNA of the CDR3 is TGTGCCAGCAGCCAGGGTCACCAGTATAATTCACCCCTCCACTTT. Protein product: CASSQGHQYNSPLHF.

The chain has TRBV4-3 and TRBJ2-3; no firm D call. Germline CDR1 and CDR2: LGHNA and YSLEER. This CDR3 contains 15 residues. V was trimmed by 1 base and J by 4 bases, leaving 12 bases between them. The chain's CDR3 is CASSQGVKGPDTQYF. The CDR3 DNA sequence: TGCGCCAGCAGCCAAGGGGTTAAAGGGCCAGATACGCAGTATTTT.

This clone came up a few times. The rearrangement joins TRBV3-1 (or the pseudogene TRBV3-2) to TRBJ2-5; no clear D. This CDR3 region has 13 residues. Germline CDR1 LGHDT, CDR2 YNNKEL (reference sequence). The germline V and J ends were trimmed by 1 base and 5 bases, with 8 bases remaining between them. Written as DNA, the CDR3 is TGTGCCAGCAGCCAAGTCGATGGTGAGACCCAGTACTTC. Its protein is CASSQVDGETQYF.

The chain carries TRBV10-3 and TRBJ1-1; tentatively, D is TRBD1 (5 bases). Trimming shortened V by 0 bases and J by 2 bases, and 10 bases separated the two germline ends. This CDR3 region has 15 residues. Germline V gene lookup returns CDR1 ENHRY and CDR2 SYGVKD. The CDR3 loop is CAISESVGANTEAFF. The CDR3 region has the DNA TGTGCCATCAGTGAGTCAGTAGGGGCTAACACTGAAGCTTTCTTT.

The V gene is TRBV19, the J gene TRBJ2-4; D unresolved. The CDR3 runs to 15 residues. V lost 7 bases, J lost 1 base, and 14 bases lay in between. Germline lookup yields CDR1 LNHDA and CDR2 SQIVND (reference sequence). The CDR3 DNA reads as TGTGCCAGTACCGCCATAGGAGTGGCCAAAAACATTCAGTACTTC. Its translation: CASTAIGVAKNIQYF. Combining the CDR3 with reference TRBV19 and TRBJ2-4 gives the whole variable domain DGGITQSPKYLFRKEGQNVTLSCEQNLNHDAMYWYRQDPGQGLRLIYYSQIVNDFQKGDIAEGYSVSREKKESFPLTVTSAQKNPTAFYLCASTAIGVAKNIQYFGAGTRLSVL.

The chain recombines TRBV9 with TRBJ1-5; D unclear. Trimming cost V 0 bases and J 5 bases, with 6 bases left between them. CDR1 and CDR2 from the germline V gene are SGDLS and YYNGEE. The CDR3 is 13 residues long. DNA for the CDR3: TGTGCCAGCAGCGTAGGAGTGGATCAGCCCCAGCATTTT. It yields the protein CASSVGVDQPQHF.

The rearrangement links TRBV7-2 to TRBJ1-1; TRBD1 agrees at 7 bases. Trimming cost V 4 bases and J 1 base; bases outside gene matches: 3. CDR1 is SGHTA and CDR2 is FQGNSA in the germline V gene. This CDR3 comprises 14 residues. The CDR3 coding sequence is TGTGCCAGCAGCTCGGGACAGCCGAACACTGAAGCTTTCTTT. Its protein product is CASSSGQPNTEAFF.

The J gene is TRBJ2-3, the V gene TRBV24-1, with unresolved D. Deletions cut 3 bases from V and 5 bases from J, with 8 bases between. Germline V gene sequence: CDR1 KGHDR, CDR2 SFDVKD. The CDR3 has 13 amino acids. The CDR3 reads CATSDPMVDTQYF. The CDR3 bases are TGTGCCACCAGTGATCCCATGGTAGATACGCAGTATTTT.

This clone turned up a few times. The genes are TRBV30 and TRBJ1-6; 8 nucleotides agree with TRBD1. The CDR3 is made up of 17 amino acids. CDR1 and CDR2 from the germline V gene are GTSNPN and SVGIG (reference sequence). The junction had 11 bases not matched to a gene; V was cut back by 1 base and J by 6 bases. In DNA, the CDR3 is TGTGCCTGGAGTGACCCCGACAGGGGCGGGTTTAATTCACCCCTCCACTTT. Its protein product is CAWSDPDRGGFNSPLHF.

The CDR3 DNA follows: TGTGCCAGCAGCGTGGGGGTGGGCAGGGGCCAAGAGACCCAGTACTTC. Translating gives CASSVGVGRGQETQYF. This chain joins TRBV9 and TRBJ2-5; weak D call: TRBD1 (6 bases). The CDR3 has 16 residues. Germline loops: CDR1 SGDLS, CDR2 YYNGEE. The ends were cut back, 2 bases at V and 1 base at J, with 15 bases in the middle.

The chain couples TRBV6-5 to TRBJ2-3, with D unresolved. Germline assignment: CDR1 MNHEY and CDR2 SVGAGI. The V end was cut by 2 bases, the J end by 0 bases, with 9 bases between. The CDR3 consists of 15 residues. The CDR3 DNA sequence: TGTGCCAGCAGTTACAGTTTTTATAGCACAGATACGCAGTATTTT. Translating it yields CASSYSFYSTDTQYF.

The chain uses TRBV29-1 and TRBJ1-1, with D possibly being TRBD1 (5 bases). Germline loops: CDR1 SQVTM, CDR2 ANQGSEA. The CDR3 sequence is 12 residues long. The V gene lost 6 bases and the J gene lost 4 bases, with 12 bases spanning the gap. CDR3 amino acids: CSVRETRTEAFF. CDR3 nucleotides: TGCAGCGTCAGGGAAACCCGCACTGAAGCTTTCTTT.

The J gene is TRBJ2-7, the V gene TRBV28; the match to TRBD1 covers 9 bases. The ends lost 6 bases at V and 4 bases at J; junction bases unmatched: 10. Germline V gene data show CDR1 as MDHEN and CDR2 as SYDVKM. The CDR3 contains 15 residues. In nucleotides, the CDR3 is TGTGCCAGCAGCCCTTTTAGGGGACAGGGTTACGAGCAGTACTTC. Translated, it gives CASSPFRGQGYEQYF.

This clone was seen only once. J is TRBJ2-7 and V is TRBV2; 9 bases agree with TRBD2. J gave up 3 bases and V 0 bases, and 3 bases lay outside the gene matches. Germline lookup yields CDR1 SNHLY and CDR2 FYNNEI. CDR3 size: 15 residues. The CDR3 sequence is CASSEAGGGVYEQYF. The CDR3 DNA sequence: TGTGCCAGCAGTGAAGCGGGCGGGGGGGTCTACGAGCAGTACTTC.

This chain links TRBV4-1 with TRBJ2-2, with TRBD2 identical over 8 bases. Losses at the gene ends were 4 bases for V and 7 bases for J; bases not matched to a gene: 14. The CDR3 loop spans 17 amino acids. Germline CDR1 is MGHRA and CDR2 is YSYEKL. The CDR3 sequence: CASSPGVAGSWGGELFF. The CDR3 DNA follows: TGCGCCAGCAGCCCGGGAGTAGCGGGGTCCTGGGGCGGGGAGCTGTTTTTT.

V and J are TRBV3-1 (or the pseudogene TRBV3-2) and TRBJ1-1; a weak D match, TRBD1 (5 bases). V was cut by 1 base and J by 3 bases, with 15 bases left in between. CDR1 is LGHDT, CDR2 YNNKEL, per germline (reference sequence). CDR3 length equals 16 residues. CDR3 protein: CASSQVGASHYTEAFF. CDR3 sequence (DNA): TGTGCCAGCAGCCAAGTCGGGGCCAGCCACTACACTGAAGCTTTCTTT.

This chain uses TRBV27 with TRBJ2-1; D is ambiguous. Germline V gene data show CDR1 as MNHEY and CDR2 as SMNVEV (reference sequence). This CDR3 region has 14 residues. Between the trimmed V and J ends, which lost 2 bases and 3 bases, there was a span of 8 bases. As DNA, the CDR3 is TGTGCCAGCAGTTTAGATTCCAGCTACAATGAGCAGTTCTTC. Translated: CASSLDSSYNEQFF.

This clone was counted once. This chain joins TRBV5-5 and TRBJ1-2; 9 bases match TRBD1. Germline lookup yields CDR1 SGHKS and CDR2 YYEKEE (reference sequence). Trimming at V came to 2 bases and at J to 4 bases, leaving 0 bases not matched to a gene. The CDR3 covers 13 residues. In DNA, the CDR3 is TGTGCCAGCAGCTTACAGGGGGCCTATGGCTACACCTTC. Translation: CASSLQGAYGYTF.

In this sample, this clone turned up once. This chain uses TRBV28 with TRBJ2-1; D is possibly TRBD1 (5 bases). Trimming removed 3 bases from V and 6 bases from J, with 12 bases in between. Per the germline V gene, CDR1 is MDHEN and CDR2 is SYDVKM. This CDR3 contains 14 residues. The CDR3 loop reads CASSLSTGANEQFF. CDR3 in DNA: TGTGCCAGCAGTTTGTCCACAGGAGCCAATGAGCAGTTCTTC. Based on the CDR3 plus reference TRBV28 and TRBJ2-1, the full variable domain is DVKVTQSSRYLVKRTGEKVFLECVQDMDHENMFWYRQDPGLGLRLIYFSYDVKMKEKGDIPEGYSVSREKKERFSLILESASTNQTSMYLCASSLSTGANEQFFGPGTRLTVL.

This clone appeared a few times. The chain recombines TRBV7-2 with TRBJ1-5, with 7 bases aligning to TRBD1. J gave up 0 bases and V 3 bases, and 5 bases lay outside the gene matches. The germline V gene has CDR1 SGHTA and CDR2 FQGNSA. The CDR3 runs to 16 residues. CDR3 in DNA: TGTGCCAGCAGCTTCTCGACAGGGTATAGCAATCAGCCCCAGCATTTT. Its translation is CASSFSTGYSNQPQHF. The entire variable domain, with the rest obtained from reference TRBV7-2 and TRBJ1-5, is as follows: GAGVSQSPSNKVTEKGKDVELRCDPISGHTALYWYRQSLGQGLEFLIYFQGNSAPDKSGLPSDRFSAERTGGSVSTLTIQRTQQEDSAVYLCASSFSTGYSNQPQHFGDGTRLSIL.

The chain links TRBV12-3 or TRBV12-4 to TRBJ2-7; D gene uncertain. Trimming pared 4 bases from V and 4 bases from J, leaving 5 bases between. There are 11 residues in the CDR3. The CDR3 region is CASSWSYEQYF. The CDR3 bases are TGTGCCAGCAGTTGGAGTTACGAGCAGTACTTC.

The J gene is TRBJ2-1, the V gene TRBV7-2; 9 bases match TRBD2. Germline assignment: CDR1 SGHTA and CDR2 FQGNSA. V lost 2 bases to trimming and J lost 4 bases; unmatched junction nucleotides: 3. This CDR3 spans 15 amino acids. CDR3 bases: TGTGCCAGCAGCTTAACTAGCGGGCCATACAATGAGCAGTTCTTC. Its translation is CASSLTSGPYNEQFF.

The chain links TRBV20-1 to TRBJ2-7; 8 bases agree with TRBD2. The length of the CDR3 is 14 residues. Germline trimming cut 3 bases from V and 2 bases from J; bases unmatched to any gene: 6. The germline CDR1 and CDR2 sequences are DFQATT and SNEGSKA (reference sequence). The CDR3 bases are TGCAGTGCTAGTCGAGCGGGGGCCACCTACGAGCAGTACTTC. This translates into CSASRAGATYEQYF.

The DNA for the CDR3 is TGTGCCAGCACCATACACAGGGTAAATTCACCCCTCCACTTT. Translating gives CASTIHRVNSPLHF. V and J are TRBV6-5 and TRBJ1-6, with a weak D call TRBD1 (6 bases). The V gene lost 7 bases and the J gene lost 7 bases, with 14 bases spanning the gap. CDR1 is MNHEY and CDR2 is SVGAGI in the germline V gene. This CDR3 has 14 amino acids.